This T cell receptor beta chain originates from a study of post-analysis software for immune sequencing data (dated by TCRdb to 2014 to 2015). Study-wide context: Recorded disease courses included relapsing-remitting, secondary progressive and progressive-relapsing multiple sclerosis, with some patients lacking subtype annotation. A subset of samples was prepared in parallel using single-end sample barcoding, then pooled and co-amplified after Illumina adapter ligation. The patient repertoires were compared against roughly 12 previously published healthy control repertoires obtained from donors aged 6 to 25 years.

Results the study describes overall, beyond this receptor: Four or five TRBV segments, including TRBV5-6, TRBV5-1 and TRBV20-1, were significantly more frequent in patients than controls. Direct clustering with F measure showed strong co-clustering of samples prepared in the same batch, prompting a batch-effect correction. The control group was slightly older than the multiple sclerosis patient group. Compared with controls, multiple sclerosis patients had significantly lower normalized Chao1 diversity, a finding suggesting substantial peripheral T-cell clonal expansion.

Turning to this clonotype: Its antigen specificity is not known. With a much larger clone just one base away, this may be a read error.

Libraries were prepared through PCR. The sample was run on an Illumina HiSeq 2500. Unique molecular identifiers were incorporated into TCR beta cDNA libraries to reduce PCR and sequencing biases. Every 1 to 10 million input T cells yielded roughly 500,000 cDNA molecules, meaning each molecule approximated one T cell. The same protocol used for the earlier healthy control dataset was applied to prepare and sequence the patient libraries. Samples belonging to the same batch were prepared together, multiplexed and sequenced on a shared HiSeq lane. Regarding the original processing steps: Raw barcoded reads were processed with MIGEC, discarding single-read molecular identifier groups before consensus assembly and CDR3 extraction. VDJtools was used for post-analysis of the clonotype tables, with diversity normalized by down-sampling every dataset to the smallest sample size. In repertoire overlap clustering, CDR3 amino acid sequences, but not nucleotide sequences, were matched to correct batch-related cross-sample contamination. The public reads were quality trimmed at Q25 with fastp and then assembled into clones with MiXCR by TCRdb, keeping productive beta chains. CDR3 protein duplicates are merged, each entry listing the most common genes and DNA. The V and J calls were determined by TCRdb, not by the authors. The sample table records 450,000 to 700,000 distinct CDR3 sequences; 44% of these occur just once. Together, the top ten hold more than 1.5% of the sample.

To demonstrate the VDJtools post-analysis software, the study profiled TCR beta repertoires from the peripheral blood of about 13 young patients with multiple sclerosis. The multiple sclerosis patients were children and adolescents ranging in age from 6 to 15 years. After removal of 5 bases from V and 7 bases from J, the junction retains 10 bases not matched to a gene. As encoded in the germline V gene, CDR1 is SGHTA while CDR2 is FQGNSA. The CDR3 spans 14 residues, from the cysteine through the phenylalanine. CDR3 DNA only is kept here, 42 bases in frame from base 1. The rearranged chain carries TRBV7-2 and TRBJ2-7, with 8 central nucleotides matching TRBD2. Sequencing was done on a sample of blood. This TCR derives from a girl under 18 with multiple sclerosis. Here the CDR3 is given as CASSPRTSHNEQYF. The sequenced DNA: TGTGCCAGCAGCCCGCGGACTAGCCACAATGAGCAGTACTTC.